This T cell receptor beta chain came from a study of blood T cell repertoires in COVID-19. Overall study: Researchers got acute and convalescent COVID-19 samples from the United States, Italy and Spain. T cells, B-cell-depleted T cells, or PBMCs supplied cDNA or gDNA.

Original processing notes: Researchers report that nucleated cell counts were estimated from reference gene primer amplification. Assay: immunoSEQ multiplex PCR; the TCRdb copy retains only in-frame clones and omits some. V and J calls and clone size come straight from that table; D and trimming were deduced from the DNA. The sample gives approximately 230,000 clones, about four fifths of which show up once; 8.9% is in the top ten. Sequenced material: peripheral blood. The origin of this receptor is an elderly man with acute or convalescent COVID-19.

The CDR3 spells CASSQGMGSGGYEQYF. Written as DNA, the CDR3 is TGCGCCAGCAGCCAAGGGATGGGGTCCGGGGGTTACGAGCAGTACTTC. The chain recombines TRBV4-1 with TRBJ2-7, with D possibly being TRBD2 (6 bases). This CDR3 comprises 16 residues. The germline V gene encodes CDR1 MGHRA and CDR2 YSYEKL. Trimming removed 1 base at V and 4 bases at J, with 17 bases between.